The clone carrying this T cell receptor (beta chain) was picked up many times. What it binds is not known. This sample is drawn from a study of molecular identifiers for immune sequencing clone quantification. Study-wide points: Barcodes shared by identical TCR molecules could lead to underestimated sizes of highly expanded clones.

From roughly 20,000 to 1,000,000 sorted cells, naive CD8 libraries were generated with 10%, 30% or 50% RNA. One entry per CDR3 protein results from TCRdb running MiXCR on the PCR reads. The data contain tens of thousands of distinct CDR3 sequences, roughly 19% of them singletons. Trimming cost V 0 bases and J 6 bases, with 9 bases left between them. CDR3 length equals 13 residues. Germline lookup yields CDR1 SGHVS and CDR2 FQNEAQ. The receptor comes from a human donor in good health. Some libraries in this study had Jurkat cell RNA spiked in. Material: naive CD8+ T cells from blood, with Jurkat cell RNA spiked in. The subset denotes: FACS-sorted CD8+CD4-CCR7+CD45RA+ naive T cells. The genes are TRBV7-8 and TRBJ2-7, with a possible D match to TRBD1 (6 bases). CDR3 sequence: CASSLAQGSEQYF. In DNA, the CDR3 is TGTGCCAGCAGCTTAGCCCAGGGGAGCGAGCAGTACTTC.